Shown below are 30 T cell receptor beta chains from a single sample sequenced in a study of OX40 agonist ivuxolimab in advanced cancers. Only in-frame clones appear in the TCRdb table, and some are missing; sequencing was by immunoSEQ multiplex PCR. The sample consists of around 26,000 clones, roughly 85% of them appearing once. This specimen consisted of CD4+ or CD8+ T cells sorted from blood, obtained in a trial of the OX40 agonist ivuxolimab. These receptors were taken from an adult with an advanced solid tumor such as melanoma, head and neck, liver or kidney cancer.

The CDR3 region is CASSLDLTTDEQFF. In DNA form, the CDR3 reads TGTGCCAGCAGCTTAGATCTGACGACAGATGAGCAGTTCTTC. The chain couples TRBV11-2 to TRBJ2-1; D perhaps matches TRBD1 (5 bases). The V gene's germline CDR1 is SGHAT and CDR2 FQNNGV. Deletions cut 0 bases from V and 8 bases from J, with 11 bases between. The CDR3 has 14 amino acids.

The chain couples TRBV9 to TRBJ2-7; TRBD2 aligns across 7 bases. CDR3 length equals 14 residues. With 0 bases clipped from V and 6 bases from J, the junction kept 6 bases outside the gene matches. CDR1 and CDR2 (germline): SGDLS, YYNGEE. CDR3 nucleotides: TGTGCCAGCAGCGTAGCCCAGCGGGGTTTCGAGCAGTACTTC. Residues: CASSVAQRGFEQYF.

The chain is built from TRBV28 and TRBJ2-2; 9 bases line up with TRBD1. After removal of 7 bases from V and 2 bases from J, the junction contained 8 bases not matched to a gene. Germline V gives CDR1 MDHEN, CDR2 SYDVKM. This CDR3 region has 16 residues. CDR3 sequence reads: CASTGDRDDNTGELFF. The CDR3 region has the DNA TGTGCCAGCACAGGGGACAGGGATGACAACACCGGGGAGCTGTTTTTT. The full variable domain, in which reference TRBV28 and TRBJ2-2 provide the parts outside the CDR3, is DVKVTQSSRYLVKRTGEKVFLECVQDMDHENMFWYRQDPGLGLRLIYFSYDVKMKEKGDIPEGYSVSREKKERFSLILESASTNQTSMYLCASTGDRDDNTGELFFGEGSRLTVL.

The genes are TRBV9 and TRBJ2-1, with 9 bases lining up with TRBD2. The CDR3 is 15 amino acids. Germline CDR1 is SGDLS and CDR2 is YYNGEE. V gave up 0 bases and J gave up 5 bases; unmatched junction bases: 3. The CDR3 DNA is TGTGCCAGCAGCGTAGGGCTAGCGGGGAACAATGAGCAGTTCTTC. This codes for CASSVGLAGNNEQFF.

The genes are TRBV15 and TRBJ1-1; possible D gene TRBD1, 6 bases. Per germline, CDR1 LNHNV and CDR2 YYDKDF (reference sequence). This CDR3 is 14 amino acids long. With 0 bases removed from V and 3 bases from J, the gap between germline ends came to 8 bases. The CDR3 nucleotides are TGTGCCACCAGCAGAGAAGAGGGGGACACTGAAGCTTTCTTT. It encodes CATSREEGDTEAFF.

The rearrangement joins TRBV7-2 to TRBJ1-2, with 7 nucleotides matching TRBD1. The CDR3 totals 15 residues. Germline CDR1 is SGHTA and CDR2 is FQGNSA. Germline trimming cut 3 bases from V and 4 bases from J; bases unmatched to any gene: 8. CDR3 sequence reads: CASSFGGTALYGYTF. DNA for the CDR3: TGTGCCAGCAGCTTTGGAGGGACAGCCCTCTATGGCTACACCTTC.

The gene calls are TRBV21-1 and TRBJ2-3; TRBD2 is the table's D call, not checked against the DNA. TRBV21-1 has pseudogene status. This CDR3 has 14 amino acids. CDR3 coding DNA: TGTGCCAGCAGCAATGAGGAGACCACAGATACGCAGTATTTT. It encodes CASSNEETTDTQYF.

Many counts were recorded for this clone. The rearrangement uses TRBV5-6 and TRBJ1-5, with D possibly TRBD1 on 6 matching bases. The CDR3 extends over 15 amino acids. The V end lost 0 bases, the J end lost 7 bases, and 14 bases lay between the germline ends. In germline, CDR1 is SGHDT, CDR2 YYEEEE. The CDR3 is CASSLGRGGSQPQHF. The CDR3 region has the DNA TGTGCCAGCAGCTTGGGTAGAGGGGGGTCCCAGCCCCAGCATTTT.

As for this clone: This sequence is one base from a far larger clone and is likely a read error. Other DNA sequences in the same sample also yield this CDR3. The V gene is TRBV4-1, the J gene TRBJ2-3; D unclear. Per germline, CDR1 MGHRA and CDR2 YSYEKL. Trimming left V 1 base short and J 3 bases short, with 8 bases between. The CDR3 loop spans 14 amino acids. The CDR3 loop is CASSQVGVTDTQYF. The CDR3 DNA reads TGCGCCAGCAGCCAAGTTGGGGTAACAGATACGCAGTATTTT.

V usage is TRBV28 and J usage is TRBJ2-1; 7 bases line up with TRBD1. From germline, CDR1 is MDHEN and CDR2 SYDVKM. CDR3 length equals 15 residues. Unmatched junction bases numbered 11, after V lost 7 bases and J lost 5 bases. The CDR3 nucleotides are TGTGCCAGCATTCGATCTGGGACAGCCAACAATGAGCAGTTCTTC. It translates to CASIRSGTANNEQFF. The entire variable domain, with the rest obtained from reference TRBV28 and TRBJ2-1, is as follows: DVKVTQSSRYLVKRTGEKVFLECVQDMDHENMFWYRQDPGLGLRLIYFSYDVKMKEKGDIPEGYSVSREKKERFSLILESASTNQTSMYLCASIRSGTANNEQFFGPGTRLTVL.

The CDR3 loop is CASSVIPGELFF. The CDR3 DNA sequence: TGTGCCAGCAGCGTAATCCCCGGGGAGCTGTTTTTT. This rearrangement joins TRBV9 to TRBJ2-2; no definite D call. From germline, CDR1 is SGDLS and CDR2 YYNGEE. This CDR3 spans 12 amino acids. The V end lost 1 base, the J end lost 6 bases, and 4 bases lay between the germline ends.

This clone was counted a single time. The chain recombines TRBV7-3 with TRBJ2-1; a weak D match, TRBD2 (5 bases). V gave up 0 bases and J gave up 8 bases, with 8 bases separating them. The CDR3 has 13 amino acids. The germline CDR1 and CDR2 sequences are SGHTA and FQGTGA. CDR3 DNA sequence: TGTGCCAGCAGCTTAACGGGGAGCTATGAGCAGTTCTTC. Protein product: CASSLTGSYEQFF. The full variable domain, with the rest looked up from reference TRBV7-3 and TRBJ2-1, is GAGVSQTPSNKVTEKGKYVELRCDPISGHTALYWYRQSLGQGPEFLIYFQGTGAADDSGLPNDRFFAVRPEGSVSTLKIQRTERGDSAVYLCASSLTGSYEQFFGPGTRLTVL.

V and J are TRBV11-2 and TRBJ2-2; no reliable D call. The ends were cut back, 2 bases at V and 5 bases at J, with 6 bases in the middle. Germline-derived CDR1 and CDR2 are SGHAT and FQNNGV. The CDR3 covers 13 residues. The CDR3 DNA reads TGTGCCAGCAGCTTATTGGTTACCGGGGAGCTGTTTTTT. Encoded protein: CASSLLVTGELFF.

The chain has TRBV28 and TRBJ2-7; 7 nucleotides line up with TRBD1. This CDR3 region has 14 residues. The ends lost 7 bases at V and 5 bases at J; junction bases unmatched: 11. Germline CDR1 MDHEN, CDR2 SYDVKM. The CDR3 protein is CASTNPEGAHEQYF. The CDR3, as DNA: TGTGCCAGCACTAATCCCGAGGGGGCCCACGAGCAGTACTTC.

The chain has TRBV11-1 and TRBJ2-5, with D tentatively TRBD1 (6 bases). Germline CDR1 is SGHAT and CDR2 is FQDESV (reference sequence). Deletions cut 0 bases from V and 7 bases from J, with 9 bases between. This CDR3 has 13 residues. This CDR3 reads CASSLALGGTQYF. The CDR3 nucleotides read TGTGCCAGCAGCTTAGCGCTAGGGGGGACCCAGTACTTC. Full variable domain (rest looked up from reference TRBV11-1 and TRBJ2-5): EAEVAQSPRYKITEKSQAVAFWCDPISGHATLYWYRQILGQGPELLVQFQDESVVDDSQLPKDRFSAERLKGVDSTLKIQPAELGDSAMYLCASSLALGGTQYFGPGTRLLVL.

CDR3 amino acids: CASSLLNDYGYTF. The DNA of the CDR3 is TGTGCCAGCAGCTTGCTGAACGACTATGGCTACACCTTC. The V and J genes are TRBV7-9 and TRBJ1-2; no definite D call. Trimming removed 3 bases from V and 3 bases from J, with 8 bases in between. The CDR3 sequence is 13 residues long. Germline V lookup: CDR1 SEHNR, CDR2 FQNEAQ (reference sequence).

The gene calls are TRBV11-2 and TRBJ2-7, with D unresolved. Germline CDR1 and CDR2: SGHAT and FQNNGV. The CDR3 is 13 amino acids. V was cut by 3 bases and J by 0 bases, with 6 bases left in between. The CDR3 loop is CASSLRSSYEQYF. In DNA, the CDR3 is TGTGCCAGCAGCTTGAGGAGCTCCTACGAGCAGTACTTC.

J is TRBJ2-7 and V is TRBV2; D might be TRBD2 (5 bases). Trimming left V 4 bases short and J 5 bases short, with 12 bases between. This CDR3 is built from 13 residues. The V gene's germline CDR1 is SNHLY and CDR2 FYNNEI. The CDR3 region has the DNA TGTGCCAGCAGTGTACCGGGAATGGACGAGCAGTACTTC. Its protein is CASSVPGMDEQYF. Supplemented by reference TRBV2 and TRBJ2-7, the full variable domain reads EPEVTQTPSHQVTQMGQEVILRCVPISNHLYFYWYRQILGQKVEFLVSFYNNEISEKSEIFDDQFSVERPDGSNFTLKIRSTKLEDSAMYFCASSVPGMDEQYFGPGTRLTVT.

The V call is TRBV5-1, the J call TRBJ2-1; 7 bases are a match to TRBD2. The germline gives CDR1 SGHRS, CDR2 YFSETQ. The V and J ends lost 7 bases and 0 bases, in that order; junction bases with no gene match: 10. The CDR3 sequence is 16 residues long. CDR3 residues: CASGPSSGYSYNEQFF. CDR3 coding DNA: TGCGCCAGCGGCCCCTCTAGCGGTTACTCCTACAATGAGCAGTTCTTC.

The chain has TRBV6-6 and TRBJ1-2; weak D call: TRBD1 (5 bases). V was trimmed by 9 bases and J by 5 bases, leaving 16 bases between them. The CDR3 length is 13 residues. Germline CDR1 reads MNHNY; CDR2 reads SVGAGI (reference sequence). Here the CDR3 reads CASEQAPGYGYTF. The CDR3, as DNA: TGTGCCAGTGAACAGGCGCCCGGGTATGGCTACACCTTC.

This chain uses TRBV30 with TRBJ2-7; D may match TRBD1 or TRBD2 (5 bases each). CDR1 and CDR2 from the germline V gene are GTSNPN and SVGIG (reference sequence). This CDR3 is built from 12 residues. The ends were cut back, 2 bases at V and 3 bases at J, with 8 bases in the middle. In DNA, the CDR3 is TGTGCCTGGAGTATGGGGGACTACGAGCAGTACTTC. Translated, it gives CAWSMGDYEQYF. Looking up the rest from reference TRBV30 and TRBJ2-7 gives the full variable domain: SQTIHQWPATLVQPVGSPLSLECTVEGTSNPNLYWYRQAAGRGLQLLFYSVGIGQISSEVPQNLSASRPQDRQFILSSKKLLLSDSGFYLCAWSMGDYEQYFGPGTRLTVT.

The genes are TRBV6-5 and TRBJ1-1; 7 nucleotides align to TRBD1. Germline V gene lookup returns CDR1 MNHEY and CDR2 SVGAGI. The CDR3 spans 12 residues. V shed 5 bases and J 5 bases; nucleotides not matched to a gene: 2. In DNA, the CDR3 is TGTGCCAGCAGTCAACAGGGGACTGAAGCTTTCTTT. Amino acids: CASSQQGTEAFF.

The V gene is TRBV5-5, the J gene TRBJ1-5, with 7 bases matching TRBD1. The CDR3 has 17 residues. Germline V gene sequence: CDR1 SGHKS, CDR2 YYEKEE (reference sequence). The J segment lost 0 bases and the V segment lost 0 bases, leaving 6 bases of the junction unmatched. The CDR3 spells CASSLEEQGYSNQPQHF. DNA of the CDR3: TGTGCCAGCAGCTTGGAGGAACAGGGGTATAGCAATCAGCCCCAGCATTTT.

The chain links TRBV9 to TRBJ2-7; 10 bases are shared with TRBD1. Germline loops: CDR1 SGDLS, CDR2 YYNGEE. V shed 4 bases and J 3 bases; nucleotides not matched to a gene: 10. This CDR3 spans 16 amino acids. The CDR3 here is CASSSFTGTGDYEQYF. The DNA of the CDR3 is TGTGCCAGCAGCTCTTTTACCGGGACAGGGGACTACGAGCAGTACTTC.

This clone has only a few counts. The chain uses TRBV30 and TRBJ1-3; no clear D. V lost 2 bases to trimming and J lost 1 base, with 6 bases between them. CDR1 is GTSNPN and CDR2 is SVGIG in the germline V gene (reference sequence). The CDR3 spans 13 residues. This CDR3 reads CAWSRSSGNTIYF. The CDR3 DNA sequence: TGTGCCTGGAGTCGGTCATCTGGAAACACCATATATTTT.

The table lists this clone with a few counts. The CDR3 DNA is TGTGCCAGCAGCTCATATTCCGGGACTAGCGGGGAGCAGTTCTTC. Its translation is CASSSYSGTSGEQFF. The chain carries TRBV7-3 and TRBJ2-1; 12 nucleotides match TRBD2. This CDR3 is 15 amino acids long. J was trimmed by 10 bases and V by 4 bases; bases with no gene match: 8. Germline CDR1 and CDR2: SGHTA and FQGTGA.

This clone was detected once. This sequence joins TRBV5-6 and TRBJ2-5; a weak D match, TRBD1 (5 bases). Near its end, the DNA agrees better with TRBJ2-7, so the J call may be wrong. The germline V gene encodes CDR1 SGHDT and CDR2 YYEEEE. CDR3 length: 16 residues. The CDR3 DNA reads TGTGCCAGCAGCTTAAGTGGCCAGGGATCCTTCTACGAGCAGTACTTC. Translating it yields CASSLSGQGSFYEQYF.

The V call is TRBV4-1, the J call TRBJ1-5; TRBD1 matches 8 bases. CDR1 and CDR2 from the germline V gene are MGHRA and YSYEKL. The CDR3 extends over 17 amino acids. V lost 1 base and J lost 6; bases outside the gene matches: 11. The CDR3 region has the DNA TGCGCCAGCAGCCAAGGTGTTACAGGGGGGGGTTTTCAGCCCCAGCATTTT. Translating gives CASSQGVTGGGFQPQHF.

This clone was observed a few times. A read error may account for a junction end that differs from germline. The V gene is TRBV7-7, the J gene TRBJ2-5; D is unresolved. There are 11 residues in the CDR3. Germline CDR1 reads SSHAT; CDR2 reads FNYEAQ (reference sequence). CDR3 nucleotides: TGTGCTAGCAGCTTACACGAGACCCAGTACTTC. The encoded protein is CASSLHETQYF.

This chain joins TRBV9 and TRBJ1-2; no clear D. V was cut by 4 bases and J by 2 bases, with 12 bases left in between. There are 14 residues in the CDR3. Germline CDR1 reads SGDLS; CDR2 reads YYNGEE. The CDR3 is CASSPPVENYGYTF. The CDR3 DNA reads TGTGCCAGCAGCCCTCCGGTCGAGAACTATGGCTACACCTTC.